This T cell receptor beta chain comes out of a study of CD8 T cells in Susac syndrome. Overall study: Of the sequenced Susac syndrome patients, 5 or 6 had active disease and about eight were in remission.

Reverse transcription of roughly 0.45 to 1 ug RNA was carried out with random hexamers. An immunoSEQ multiplex PCR amplified TCR beta CDR3 over 54 Vbeta and 13 Jbeta. TCRdb processed the immunoSEQ multiplex PCR reads anew with MiXCR; each CDR3 protein has one entry. The table shows about 150,000 distinct CDR3 sequences, with 90% to 97% occurring only once. This CDR3 is built from 15 residues. V dropped 4 bases and J dropped 4 bases, with 14 bases sitting between them. Germline-derived CDR1 and CDR2 are SGHDT and YYEEEE. Patients with Susac syndrome met diagnostic criteria defined recently for definite or probable disease.

The TCR sequence derives from a human donor with Susac syndrome. The rearrangement joins TRBV5-6 to TRBJ2-2, with D possibly TRBD1 on 6 matching bases. Specimen: CD4+ T cells from PBMCs. The CDR3 region has the DNA TGTGCCAGCAGCCAACAGGGAAAAGTCACCGGGGAGCTGTTTTTT. It yields the protein CASSQQGKVTGELFF.